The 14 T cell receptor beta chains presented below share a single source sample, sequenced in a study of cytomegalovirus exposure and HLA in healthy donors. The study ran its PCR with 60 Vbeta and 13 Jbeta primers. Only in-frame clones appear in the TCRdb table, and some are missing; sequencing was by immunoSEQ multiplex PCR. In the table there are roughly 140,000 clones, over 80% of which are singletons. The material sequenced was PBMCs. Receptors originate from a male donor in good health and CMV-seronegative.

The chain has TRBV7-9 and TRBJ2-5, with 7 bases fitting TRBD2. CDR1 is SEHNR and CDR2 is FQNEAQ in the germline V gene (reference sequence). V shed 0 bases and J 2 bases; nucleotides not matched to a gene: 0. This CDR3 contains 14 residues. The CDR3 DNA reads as TGTGCCAGCAGCTTAGCGGGGGGGCAAGAGACCCAGTACTTC. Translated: CASSLAGGQETQYF.

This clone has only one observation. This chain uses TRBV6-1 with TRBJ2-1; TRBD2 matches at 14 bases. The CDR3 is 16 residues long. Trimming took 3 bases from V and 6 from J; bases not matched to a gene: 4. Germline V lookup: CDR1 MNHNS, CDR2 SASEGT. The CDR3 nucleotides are TGTGCCAGCAGTGACCCGACTAGCGGGAGGGCCAATGAGCAGTTCTTC. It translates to CASSDPTSGRANEQFF.

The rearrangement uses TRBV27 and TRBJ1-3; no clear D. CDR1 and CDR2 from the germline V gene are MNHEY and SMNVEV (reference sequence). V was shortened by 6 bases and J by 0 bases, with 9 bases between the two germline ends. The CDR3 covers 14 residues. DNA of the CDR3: TGTGCCAGCAGAAGACACAGCTCTGGAAACACCATATATTTT. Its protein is CASRRHSSGNTIYF.

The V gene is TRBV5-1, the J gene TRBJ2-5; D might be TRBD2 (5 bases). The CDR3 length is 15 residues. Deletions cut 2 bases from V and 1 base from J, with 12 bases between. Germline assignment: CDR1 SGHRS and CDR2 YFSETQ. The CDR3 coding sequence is TGCGCCAGCAGCTTTCCACGCGGGCTCCAAGAGACCCAGTACTTC. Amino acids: CASSFPRGLQETQYF.

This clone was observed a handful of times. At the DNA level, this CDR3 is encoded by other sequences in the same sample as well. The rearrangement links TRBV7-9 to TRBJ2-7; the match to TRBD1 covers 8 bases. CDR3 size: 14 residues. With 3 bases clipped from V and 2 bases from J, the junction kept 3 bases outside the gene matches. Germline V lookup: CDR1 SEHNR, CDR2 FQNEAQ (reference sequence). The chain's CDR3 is CASSFDRGAYEQYF. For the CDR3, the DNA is TGTGCCAGCAGCTTTGACAGGGGCGCCTACGAGCAGTACTTC.

CDR3 loop: CASKTGWSDEQFF. The CDR3 bases are TGTGCCAGCAAGACAGGGTGGAGCGATGAGCAGTTCTTC. This chain connects TRBV27 to TRBJ2-1; the match to TRBD1 covers 7 bases. The CDR3 covers 13 residues. V lost 7 bases, J lost 8 bases, and 8 bases stayed unmatched. In germline, CDR1 is MNHEY, CDR2 SMNVEV (reference sequence).

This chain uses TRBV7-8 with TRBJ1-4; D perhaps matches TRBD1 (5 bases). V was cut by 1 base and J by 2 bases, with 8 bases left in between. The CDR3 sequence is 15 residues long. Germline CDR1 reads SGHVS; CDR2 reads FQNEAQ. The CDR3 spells CASSLVKGTNEKLFF. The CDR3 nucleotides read TGTGCCAGCAGCTTAGTAAAGGGGACTAATGAAAAACTGTTTTTT.

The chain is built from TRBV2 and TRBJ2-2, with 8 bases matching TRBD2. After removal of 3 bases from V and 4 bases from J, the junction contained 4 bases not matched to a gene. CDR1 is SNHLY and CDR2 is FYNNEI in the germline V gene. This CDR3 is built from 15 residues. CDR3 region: CASSEAGGVTGELFF. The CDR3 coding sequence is TGTGCCAGCAGTGAGGCGGGAGGTGTCACCGGGGAGCTGTTTTTT.

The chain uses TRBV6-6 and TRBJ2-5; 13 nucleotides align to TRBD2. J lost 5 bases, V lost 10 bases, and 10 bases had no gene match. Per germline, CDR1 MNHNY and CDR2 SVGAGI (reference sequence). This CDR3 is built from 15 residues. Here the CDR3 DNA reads TGTGCCACAGGGACTAGCGGGGTGATCGGGGAGACCCAGTACTTC. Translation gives CATGTSGVIGETQYF.

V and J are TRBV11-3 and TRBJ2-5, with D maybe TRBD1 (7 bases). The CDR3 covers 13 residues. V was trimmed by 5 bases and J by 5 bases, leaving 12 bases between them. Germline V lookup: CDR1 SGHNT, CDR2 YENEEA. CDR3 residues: CASSLAGGETQYF. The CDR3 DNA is TGTGCCAGCAGCCTCGCAGGGGGGGAGACCCAGTACTTC.

CDR3: CASSLEIQGGDGYTF. DNA for the CDR3: TGTGCCAGCAGCTTGGAAATACAGGGGGGGGATGGCTACACCTTC. The chain carries TRBV5-4 and TRBJ1-2; 8 positions match TRBD1. The CDR3 is 15 residues long. With V trimmed by 0 bases and J by 6 bases, 7 bases remained unmatched. Looked up from germline, CDR1 is SGHNT and CDR2 is YYREEE (reference sequence).

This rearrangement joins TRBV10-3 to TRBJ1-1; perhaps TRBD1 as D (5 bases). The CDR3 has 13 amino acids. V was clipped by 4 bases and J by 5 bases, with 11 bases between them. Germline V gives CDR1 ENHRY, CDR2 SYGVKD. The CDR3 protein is CAISAGEVTEAFF. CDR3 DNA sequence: TGTGCCATCAGTGCGGGGGAGGTAACTGAAGCTTTCTTT.

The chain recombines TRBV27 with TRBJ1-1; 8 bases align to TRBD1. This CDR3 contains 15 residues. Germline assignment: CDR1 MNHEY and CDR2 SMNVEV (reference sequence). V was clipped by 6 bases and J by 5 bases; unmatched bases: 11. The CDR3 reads CASSEFGQGSTEAFF. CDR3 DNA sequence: TGTGCCAGCAGCGAATTCGGACAGGGCTCGACTGAAGCTTTCTTT.

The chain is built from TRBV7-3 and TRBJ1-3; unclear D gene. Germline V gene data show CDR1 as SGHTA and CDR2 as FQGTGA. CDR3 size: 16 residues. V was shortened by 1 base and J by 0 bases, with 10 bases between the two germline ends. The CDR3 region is CASSLMGRGSGNTIYF. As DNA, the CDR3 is TGTGCCAGCAGCTTAATGGGCCGGGGCTCTGGAAACACCATATATTTT.